A single sample gave rise to the 26 T cell receptor beta chains below, sequenced in a study of blood T cell repertoires in COVID-19. Sequenced by immunoSEQ multiplex PCR; TCRdb stores in-frame clones only, minus some. The sample lists 100,000 to 150,000 clones; more than 60% were seen once. The sample comprised peripheral blood. Receptor source: a woman in her 70s with acute or convalescent COVID-19.

This clone showed up just a few times. V usage is TRBV20-1 and J usage is TRBJ1-5, with TRBD1 matching 7 bases. The germline V gene encodes CDR1 DFQATT and CDR2 SNEGSKA (reference sequence). This CDR3 has 15 amino acids. The V gene end was trimmed by 3 bases and the J gene end by 3 bases; junction bases not matched to a gene: 8. CDR3 sequence (DNA): TGCAGTGCTAGTTCCACTCAGGGGGTCAATCAGCCCCAGCATTTT. This sequence encodes CSASSTQGVNQPQHF.

This chain connects TRBV27 to TRBJ2-1; possible D gene TRBD2, 5 bases. Trimming left V 7 bases short and J 0 bases short, with 16 bases between. Per germline, CDR1 MNHEY and CDR2 SMNVEV (reference sequence). The CDR3 has 16 residues. DNA for the CDR3: TGTGCCAGCAAAACCTCACGAGGGAGCTCCTACAATGAGCAGTTCTTC. It specifies CASKTSRGSSYNEQFF.

V and J are TRBV12-5 and TRBJ2-5, with 12 bases matching TRBD1. The V gene end was trimmed by 1 base and the J gene end by 4 bases; junction bases not matched to a gene: 10. This CDR3 is built from 18 residues. The germline gives CDR1 LGHNT, CDR2 FRNRAP. The CDR3 sequence: CASGLAAGTGGFGETQYF. For the CDR3, the DNA is TGTGCTAGTGGTTTGGCCGCCGGGACAGGGGGCTTTGGAGAGACCCAGTACTTC.

The rearrangement joins TRBV10-3 to TRBJ2-3; a weak D match, TRBD2 (5 bases). Germline V CDR1 and CDR2: ENHRY, SYGVKD. Trimming took off 4 bases at V and 1 base at J, with 9 bases between the two ends. CDR3 length equals 14 residues. CDR3 DNA sequence: TGTGCCATCAGTGTGAGTAGCGGCACAGATACGCAGTATTTT. Translation gives CAISVSSGTDTQYF.

The chain couples TRBV7-9 to TRBJ2-7; no clear D. The CDR3 runs to 11 residues. The germline gives CDR1 SEHNR, CDR2 FQNEAQ (reference sequence). Deletions cut 2 bases from V and 4 bases from J, with 3 bases between. The CDR3 DNA reads as TGTGCCAGCAGCTTACTGTACGAGCAGTACTTC. This sequence encodes CASSLLYEQYF. The entire variable domain, with the rest obtained from reference TRBV7-9 and TRBJ2-7, is as follows: DTGVSQNPRHKITKRGQNVTFRCDPISEHNRLYWYRQTLGQGPEFLTYFQNEAQLEKSRLLSDRFSAERPKGSFSTLEIQRTEQGDSAMYLCASSLLYEQYFGPGTRLTVT.

The chain recombines TRBV7-8 with TRBJ2-1; 8 bases are a match to TRBD2. The CDR3 totals 15 residues. Trimming at V came to 2 bases and at J to 5 bases, leaving 5 bases not matched to a gene. Per germline, CDR1 SGHVS and CDR2 FQNEAQ. The chain's CDR3 is CASSLLSGANNEQFF. The CDR3 DNA is TGTGCCAGCAGCTTACTTAGCGGGGCGAACAATGAGCAGTTCTTC.

By share of the sample, this clone is medium-sized. The rearrangement links TRBV11-2 to TRBJ1-2; 8 positions agree with TRBD1. This CDR3 is built from 15 residues. J gave up 8 bases and V 2 bases, and 10 bases lay outside the gene matches. In germline, CDR1 is SGHAT, CDR2 FQNNGV. The CDR3 spells CASSLNGRGRGGYTF. As DNA, the CDR3 is TGTGCCAGCAGCTTAAACGGCAGGGGGCGCGGGGGCTACACCTTC.

The V call is TRBV5-1, the J call TRBJ2-6, with 8 bases fitting TRBD1. The germline CDR1 and CDR2 sequences are SGHRS and YFSETQ. The CDR3 runs 18 residues. Germline trimming cut 2 bases from V and 0 bases from J; bases unmatched to any gene: 7. The CDR3 DNA follows: TGCGCCAGCAGCTTTACCGGGACAGGAACCTCTGGGGCCAACGTCCTGACTTTC. Translating it yields CASSFTGTGTSGANVLTF. Based on the CDR3 plus reference TRBV5-1 and TRBJ2-6, the full variable domain is KAGVTQTPRYLIKTRGQQVTLSCSPISGHRSVSWYQQTPGQGLQFLFEYFSETQRNKGNFPGRFSGRQFSNSRSEMNVSTLELGDSALYLCASSFTGTGTSGANVLTFGAGSRLTVL.

The chain employs TRBV12-3 or TRBV12-4 and TRBJ1-2; possibly TRBD1 for D (6 bases). This CDR3 is built from 13 residues. Trimming removed 5 bases from V and 4 bases from J, with 11 bases in between. CDR3 residues: CASSLTGSYGYTF. CDR3 DNA: TGTGCCAGCAGTCTAACAGGGTCCTATGGCTACACCTTC.

This rearrangement joins TRBV18 to TRBJ2-3, with 12 positions matching TRBD2. From germline, CDR1 is KGHSH and CDR2 LQKENI. CDR3 length equals 18 residues. Trimming removed 4 bases from V and 2 bases from J; junction bases left unmatched: 10. CDR3 DNA: TGTGCCAGCTCACAAACTAGCGGGGGGACCTACCTCACAGATACGCAGTATTTT. It specifies CASSQTSGGTYLTDTQYF.

This rearrangement joins TRBV6-5 to TRBJ1-4; TRBD1 might be the D (5 bases). In germline, CDR1 is MNHEY, CDR2 SVGAGI. V was trimmed by 6 bases and J by 10 bases, leaving 15 bases between them. The CDR3 is made up of 13 amino acids. In DNA, the CDR3 is TGTGCCAGCAGCGACCGGCGGGGGGGAAAACTGTTTTTT. Its protein product is CASSDRRGGKLFF.

The rearrangement links TRBV7-9 to TRBJ2-5, with a possible D match to TRBD1 (6 bases). Germline-derived CDR1 and CDR2 are SEHNR and FQNEAQ (reference sequence). The CDR3 is 12 amino acids. V was clipped by 5 bases and J by 5 bases, with 9 bases between them. CDR3 nucleotide sequence: TGTGCCAGCAGCACCGACAGGGAGACCCAGTACTTC. This codes for CASSTDRETQYF. The variable domain in full, completed from reference TRBV7-9 and TRBJ2-5, reads DTGVSQNPRHKITKRGQNVTFRCDPISEHNRLYWYRQTLGQGPEFLTYFQNEAQLEKSRLLSDRFSAERPKGSFSTLEIQRTEQGDSAMYLCASSTDRETQYFGPGTRLLVL.

This clone appeared a single time. The V call is TRBV7-2, the J call TRBJ2-7; weak D call: TRBD2 (7 bases). V lost 5 bases to trimming and J lost 3 bases, with 29 bases between them. Germline V gene lookup returns CDR1 SGHTA and CDR2 FQGNSA. This CDR3 is built from 19 residues. CDR3 protein: CASSRGGASLKGILYEQYF. CDR3 DNA sequence: TGTGCCAGCAGCCGTGGGGGGGCCAGTCTAAAGGGTATTCTCTACGAGCAGTACTTC.

This clone was detected a few times. This chain uses TRBV25-1 with TRBJ1-6, with TRBD1 as a possible D gene (5 bases). Germline CDR1 is MGHDK and CDR2 is SYGVNS. There are 14 residues in the CDR3. Trimming took off 4 bases at V and 6 bases at J, with 10 bases between the two ends. As DNA, the CDR3 is TGTGCCAGCAGTGGTGGGGCCGTTAATTCACCCCTCCACTTT. This translates into CASSGGAVNSPLHF.

The table lists this clone with a count of one. The rearrangement joins TRBV6-5 to TRBJ1-3; no clear D gene. The CDR3 sequence is 15 residues long. Trimming removed 5 bases at V and 0 bases at J, with 11 bases between. Germline V lookup: CDR1 MNHEY, CDR2 SVGAGI. CDR3 nucleotide sequence: TGTGCCAGCAGTACGACACCAACCTCTGGAAACACCATATATTTT. Translating it yields CASSTTPTSGNTIYF.

The chain links TRBV5-4 to TRBJ1-2, with D tentatively TRBD1 (5 bases). V was pared by 0 bases and J by 4 bases, with 13 bases between. The CDR3 is 15 residues long. Germline V CDR1 and CDR2: SGHNT, YYREEE (reference sequence). For the CDR3, the DNA is TGTGCCAGCAGCTTGGAGTGGCAGGGAGGCTATGGCTACACCTTC. Amino acid sequence: CASSLEWQGGYGYTF.

The chain combines TRBV7-6 with TRBJ1-1, with D perhaps matching TRBD1 (6 bases). Germline V gives CDR1 SGHVS, CDR2 FNYEAQ. With 5 bases removed from V and 3 bases from J, the gap between germline ends came to 16 bases. This CDR3 comprises 15 residues. The CDR3 bases are TGTGCCAGCAGCCGGGGACACGTAGGGGACACTGAAGCTTTCTTT. Its translation: CASSRGHVGDTEAFF.

The chain carries TRBV28 and TRBJ1-6; 9 nucleotides match TRBD1. This CDR3 spans 15 amino acids. After removal of 3 bases from V and 7 bases from J, the junction contained 4 bases not matched to a gene. Germline values: CDR1 MDHEN, CDR2 SYDVKM. The chain's CDR3 is CASSFGTGNNSPLHF. The CDR3 nucleotides read TGTGCCAGCAGTTTCGGGACAGGGAACAATTCACCCCTCCACTTT.

V gene TRBV9 combines with J gene TRBJ2-1, with a weak D call TRBD2 (6 bases). Germline values: CDR1 SGDLS, CDR2 YYNGEE. V was clipped by 3 bases and J by 4 bases, with 17 bases between them. This CDR3 region has 16 residues. The CDR3 bases are TGTGCCAGCAGCGCTGGAGTGGCTAGCGTATACAATGAGCAGTTCTTC. Protein: CASSAGVASVYNEQFF.

CDR3 DNA: TGTGCCAGCAGTCCCCCTGGACAACGCTATGGCTACACCTTC. The encoded protein is CASSPPGQRYGYTF. The genes are TRBV6-5 and TRBJ1-2, with a weak D call TRBD1 (5 bases). Germline V gene data show CDR1 as MNHEY and CDR2 as SVGAGI. Trimming removed 5 bases at V and 4 bases at J, with 14 bases between. The CDR3 is 14 amino acids.

This chain uses TRBV28 with TRBJ2-3; 8 bases line up with TRBD2. The V gene's germline CDR1 is MDHEN and CDR2 SYDVKM. The CDR3 is 16 residues long. J was trimmed by 5 bases and V by 3 bases; bases with no gene match: 10. CDR3 nucleotides: TGTGCCAGCAGTTTCAAGTCGGGACTAGGAGGAGATACGCAGTATTTT. Translated, it gives CASSFKSGLGGDTQYF.

The chain links TRBV7-8 to TRBJ1-5; D may be TRBD1 (6 bases). The germline V gene encodes CDR1 SGHVS and CDR2 FQNEAQ. The CDR3 is 15 amino acids. The V and J ends lost 2 bases and 2 bases respectively, with 10 bases between them. The CDR3 DNA reads TGTGCCAGCAGCTTACGAGGGGGAGGCAATCAGCCCCAGCATTTT. Amino acid sequence: CASSLRGGGNQPQHF.

The rearrangement joins TRBV18 to TRBJ2-7; 10 bases match TRBD1. Trimming removed 4 bases from V and 7 bases from J; junction bases left unmatched: 7. Germline V gene lookup returns CDR1 KGHSH and CDR2 LQKENI. The CDR3 has 14 residues. For the CDR3, the DNA is TGTGCCAGCTCACTATTTGACAGGGGGCGGGAGCAGTACTTC. It encodes CASSLFDRGREQYF.

This clone was observed a single time. The chain links TRBV19 to TRBJ2-5; 9 nucleotides line up with TRBD1. The CDR3 consists of 14 residues. Germline values: CDR1 LNHDA, CDR2 SQIVND (reference sequence). J gave up 4 bases and V 7 bases, and 7 bases lay outside the gene matches. In DNA, the CDR3 is TGTGCCAGTAATCCTACAGGGGGCGTAGAGACCCAGTACTTC. Its translation: CASNPTGGVETQYF.

This clone appeared a few times. The chain links TRBV5-5 to TRBJ1-5; maybe TRBD1 (5 bases). CDR1 is SGHKS and CDR2 is YYEKEE in the germline V gene (reference sequence). The CDR3 is 14 residues long. The ends were cut back, 0 bases at V and 3 bases at J, with 7 bases in the middle. CDR3 coding DNA: TGTGCCAGCAGCTTGGGACAGAACAATCAGCCCCAGCATTTT. Translating it yields CASSLGQNNQPQHF.

This chain links TRBV11-2 with TRBJ1-5, with D perhaps matching TRBD1 (6 bases). The germline CDR1 and CDR2 sequences are SGHAT and FQNNGV. This CDR3 spans 13 amino acids. V was clipped by 5 bases and J by 11 bases, with 16 bases between them. The chain's CDR3 is CASSGQGSGAQHF. The DNA of the CDR3 is TGTGCCAGCAGCGGTCAGGGTTCAGGGGCCCAGCATTTT.